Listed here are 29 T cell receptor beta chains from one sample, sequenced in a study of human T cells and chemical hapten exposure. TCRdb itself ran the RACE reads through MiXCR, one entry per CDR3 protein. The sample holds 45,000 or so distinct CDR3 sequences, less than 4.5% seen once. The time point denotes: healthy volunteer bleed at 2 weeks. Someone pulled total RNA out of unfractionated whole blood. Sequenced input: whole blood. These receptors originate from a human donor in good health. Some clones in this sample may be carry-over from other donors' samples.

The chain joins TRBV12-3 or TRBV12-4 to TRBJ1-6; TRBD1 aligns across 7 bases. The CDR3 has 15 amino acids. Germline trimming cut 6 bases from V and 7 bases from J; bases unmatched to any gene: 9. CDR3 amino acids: CASRSMTGNNSPLHF. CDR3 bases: TGTGCCAGCAGGTCCATGACAGGGAACAATTCACCCCTCCACTTT.

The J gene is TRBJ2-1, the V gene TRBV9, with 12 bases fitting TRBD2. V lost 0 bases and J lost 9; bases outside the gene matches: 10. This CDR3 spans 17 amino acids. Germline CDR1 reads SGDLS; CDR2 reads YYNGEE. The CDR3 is CASSVAASGRAMIEQFF. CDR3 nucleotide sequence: TGTGCCAGCAGCGTAGCGGCTAGCGGGAGGGCCATGATTGAGCAGTTCTTC.

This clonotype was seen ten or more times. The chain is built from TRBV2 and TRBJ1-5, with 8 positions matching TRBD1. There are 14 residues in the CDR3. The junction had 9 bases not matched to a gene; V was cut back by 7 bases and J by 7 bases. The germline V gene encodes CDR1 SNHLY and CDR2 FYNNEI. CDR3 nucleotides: TGTGCCAGCACTTACAGGGGGATCAAGCAGCCCCAGCATTTT. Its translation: CASTYRGIKQPQHF.

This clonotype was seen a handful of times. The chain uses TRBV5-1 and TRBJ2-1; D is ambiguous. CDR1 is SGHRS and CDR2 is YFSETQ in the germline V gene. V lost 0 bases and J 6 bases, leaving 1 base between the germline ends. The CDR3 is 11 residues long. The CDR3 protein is CASSLANEQFF. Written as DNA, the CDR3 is TGCGCCAGCAGCTTGGCCAATGAGCAGTTCTTC.

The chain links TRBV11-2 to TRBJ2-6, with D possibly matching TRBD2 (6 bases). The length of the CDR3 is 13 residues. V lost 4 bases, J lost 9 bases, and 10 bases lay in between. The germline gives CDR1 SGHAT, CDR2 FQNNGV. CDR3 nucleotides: TGTGCCAGCAGCTCGATGCGGGGCAACGTCCTGACTTTC. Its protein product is CASSSMRGNVLTF. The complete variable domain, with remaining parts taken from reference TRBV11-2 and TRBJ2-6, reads EAGVAQSPRYKIIEKRQSVAFWCNPISGHATLYWYQQILGQGPKLLIQFQNNGVVDDSQLPKDRFSAERLKGVDSTLKIQPAKLEDSAVYLCASSSMRGNVLTFGAGSRLTVL.

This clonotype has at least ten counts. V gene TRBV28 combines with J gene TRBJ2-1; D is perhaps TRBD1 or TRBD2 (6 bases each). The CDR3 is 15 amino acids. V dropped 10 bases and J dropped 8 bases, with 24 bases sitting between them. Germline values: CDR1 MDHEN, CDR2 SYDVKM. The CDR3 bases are TGTGCCATCTCCCCCTTGGGGGGCAAACGGGATGAGCAGTTCTTC. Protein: CAISPLGGKRDEQFF.

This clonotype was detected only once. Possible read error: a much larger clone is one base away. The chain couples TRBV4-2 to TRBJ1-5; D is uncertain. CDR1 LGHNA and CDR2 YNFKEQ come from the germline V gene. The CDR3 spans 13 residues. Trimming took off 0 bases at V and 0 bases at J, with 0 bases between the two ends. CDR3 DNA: TGTGCCAGCAGCCAAGATAGCAATCAGCCCCAGCATTTT. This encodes CASSQDSNQPQHF.

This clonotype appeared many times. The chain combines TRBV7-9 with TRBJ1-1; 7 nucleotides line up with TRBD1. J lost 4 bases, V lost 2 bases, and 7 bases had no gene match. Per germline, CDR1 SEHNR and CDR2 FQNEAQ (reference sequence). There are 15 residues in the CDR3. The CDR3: CASSLRQGGVTEAFF. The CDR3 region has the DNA TGTGCCAGCAGCTTAAGACAGGGCGGGGTCACTGAAGCTTTCTTT.

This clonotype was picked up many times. The CDR3 is CSAPIQDTEAFF. CDR3 nucleotides: TGCAGTGCTCCAATACAGGACACTGAAGCTTTCTTT. The chain uses TRBV20-1 and TRBJ1-1; D perhaps matches TRBD1 (5 bases). Trimming removed 5 bases from V and 3 bases from J, with 10 bases in between. Germline V gene data show CDR1 as DFQATT and CDR2 as SNEGSKA (reference sequence). The CDR3 has 12 residues.

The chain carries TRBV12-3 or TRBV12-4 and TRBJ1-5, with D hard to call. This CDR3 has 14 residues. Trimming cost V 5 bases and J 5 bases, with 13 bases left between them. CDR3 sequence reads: CASSPDTYYQPQHF. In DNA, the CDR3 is TGTGCCAGCAGTCCTGACACTTATTATCAGCCCCAGCATTTT.

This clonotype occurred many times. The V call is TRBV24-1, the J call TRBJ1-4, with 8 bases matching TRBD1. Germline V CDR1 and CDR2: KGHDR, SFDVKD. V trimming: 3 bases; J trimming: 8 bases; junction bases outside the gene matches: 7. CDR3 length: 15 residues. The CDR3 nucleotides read TGTGCCACCAGTGATCCCGGGACAGGCGGGGAAAAACTGTTTTTT. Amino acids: CATSDPGTGGEKLFF.

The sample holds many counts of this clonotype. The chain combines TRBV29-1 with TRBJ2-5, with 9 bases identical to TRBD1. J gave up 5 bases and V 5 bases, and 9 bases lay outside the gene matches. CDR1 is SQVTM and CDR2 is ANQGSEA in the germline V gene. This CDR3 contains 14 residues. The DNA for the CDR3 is TGCAGCGTTACCCTACAGGGGGCGTGGGAGACCCAGTACTTC. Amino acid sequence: CSVTLQGAWETQYF.

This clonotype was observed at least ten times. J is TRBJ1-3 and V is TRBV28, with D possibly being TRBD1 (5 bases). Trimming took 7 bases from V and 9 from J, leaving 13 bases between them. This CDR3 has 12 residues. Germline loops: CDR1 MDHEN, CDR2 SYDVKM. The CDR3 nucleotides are TGTGCCAGCATAGGGCTCGGGGGCACCATATATTTT. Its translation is CASIGLGGTIYF.

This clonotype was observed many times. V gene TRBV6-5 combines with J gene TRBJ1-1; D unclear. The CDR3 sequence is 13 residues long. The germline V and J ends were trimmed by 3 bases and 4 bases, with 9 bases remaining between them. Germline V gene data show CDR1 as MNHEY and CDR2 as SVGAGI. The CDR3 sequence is CASSYVPGTEAFF. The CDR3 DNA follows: TGTGCCAGCAGTTATGTTCCGGGCACTGAAGCTTTCTTT.

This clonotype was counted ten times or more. CDR3 region: CASRPLGGKAKNIQYF. The CDR3 DNA sequence: TGTGCCAGCAGGCCGTTGGGGGGAAAGGCCAAAAACATTCAGTACTTC. The chain is built from TRBV12-3 or TRBV12-4 and TRBJ2-4; a possible D gene is TRBD2 (6 bases). The CDR3 is 16 residues long. The V and J ends lost 6 bases and 1 base respectively, with 16 bases between them.

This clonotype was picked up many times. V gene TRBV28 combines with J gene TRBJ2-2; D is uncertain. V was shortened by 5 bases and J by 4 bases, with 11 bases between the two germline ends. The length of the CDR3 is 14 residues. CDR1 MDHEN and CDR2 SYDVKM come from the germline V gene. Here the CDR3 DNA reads TGTGCCAGCAGTCCTTTTAGGCTCACCGGGGAGCTGTTTTTT. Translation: CASSPFRLTGELFF.

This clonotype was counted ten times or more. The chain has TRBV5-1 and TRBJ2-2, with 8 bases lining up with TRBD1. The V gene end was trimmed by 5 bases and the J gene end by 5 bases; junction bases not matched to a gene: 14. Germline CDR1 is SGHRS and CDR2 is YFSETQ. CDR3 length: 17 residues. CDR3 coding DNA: TGCGCCAGCAGACCGATATCGACAGGGGTAAAAACCGGGGAGCTGTTTTTT. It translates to CASRPISTGVKTGELFF. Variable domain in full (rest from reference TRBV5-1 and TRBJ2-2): KAGVTQTPRYLIKTRGQQVTLSCSPISGHRSVSWYQQTPGQGLQFLFEYFSETQRNKGNFPGRFSGRQFSNSRSEMNVSTLELGDSALYLCASRPISTGVKTGELFFGEGSRLTVL.

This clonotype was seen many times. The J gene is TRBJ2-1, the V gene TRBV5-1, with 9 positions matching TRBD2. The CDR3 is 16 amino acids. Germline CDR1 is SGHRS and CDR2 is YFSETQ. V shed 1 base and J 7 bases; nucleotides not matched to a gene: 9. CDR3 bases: TGCGCCAGCAGCTTGTTGGGCGGGAGGGCCGAAAATGAGCAGTTCTTC. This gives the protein CASSLLGGRAENEQFF.

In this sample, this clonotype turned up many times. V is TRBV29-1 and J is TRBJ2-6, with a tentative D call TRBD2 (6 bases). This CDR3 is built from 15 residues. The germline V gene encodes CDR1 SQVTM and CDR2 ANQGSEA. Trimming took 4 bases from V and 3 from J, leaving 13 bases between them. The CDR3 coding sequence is TGCAGCGTTGCGGGGGACTGGGTTGGGGCCAACGTCCTGACTTTC. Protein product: CSVAGDWVGANVLTF.

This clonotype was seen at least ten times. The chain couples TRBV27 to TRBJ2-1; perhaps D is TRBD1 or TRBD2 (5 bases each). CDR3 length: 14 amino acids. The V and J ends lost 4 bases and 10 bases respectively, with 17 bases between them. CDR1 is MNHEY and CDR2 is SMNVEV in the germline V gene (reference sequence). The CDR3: CASSSSGPHREQFF. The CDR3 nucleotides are TGTGCCAGCAGTTCATCGGGACCCCATAGGGAGCAGTTCTTC.

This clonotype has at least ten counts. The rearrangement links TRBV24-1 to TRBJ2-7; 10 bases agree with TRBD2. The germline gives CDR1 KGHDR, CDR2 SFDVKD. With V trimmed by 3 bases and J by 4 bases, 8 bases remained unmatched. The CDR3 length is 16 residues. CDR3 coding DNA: TGTGCCACCAGTGATCCCTCTAGCGGGAGAGGATACGAGCAGTACTTC. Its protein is CATSDPSSGRGYEQYF.

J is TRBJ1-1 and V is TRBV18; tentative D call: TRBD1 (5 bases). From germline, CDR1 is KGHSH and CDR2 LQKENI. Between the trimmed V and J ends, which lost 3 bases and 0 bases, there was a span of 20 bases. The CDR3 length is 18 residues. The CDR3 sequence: CASSPASGRRGMNTEAFF. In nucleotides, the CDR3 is TGTGCCAGCTCACCTGCGTCAGGGCGACGTGGTATGAACACTGAAGCTTTCTTT.

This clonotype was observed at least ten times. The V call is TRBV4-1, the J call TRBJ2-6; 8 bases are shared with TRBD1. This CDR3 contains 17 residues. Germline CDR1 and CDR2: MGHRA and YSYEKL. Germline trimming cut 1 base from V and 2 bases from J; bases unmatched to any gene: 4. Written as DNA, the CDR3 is TGCGCCAGCAGCCAAGCAGGGGGCGCTACTGGGGCCAACGTCCTGACTTTC. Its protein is CASSQAGGATGANVLTF.

The CDR3 spells CASSPSRRQPQHF. The CDR3 nucleotides read TGTGCCAGCAGCCCTAGTAGGCGTCAGCCCCAGCATTTT. The genes are TRBV7-2 and TRBJ1-5; no clear D gene. The V gene lost 5 bases and the J gene lost 6 bases, with 11 bases spanning the gap. The CDR3 is made up of 13 amino acids. The V gene's germline CDR1 is SGHTA and CDR2 FQGNSA.

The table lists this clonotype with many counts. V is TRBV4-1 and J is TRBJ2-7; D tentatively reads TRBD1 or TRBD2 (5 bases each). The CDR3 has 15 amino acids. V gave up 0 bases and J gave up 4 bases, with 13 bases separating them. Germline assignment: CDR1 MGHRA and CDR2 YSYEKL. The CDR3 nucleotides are TGCGCCAGCAGCCAAGAAACTGGGGGTCTTTACGAGCAGTACTTC. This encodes CASSQETGGLYEQYF.

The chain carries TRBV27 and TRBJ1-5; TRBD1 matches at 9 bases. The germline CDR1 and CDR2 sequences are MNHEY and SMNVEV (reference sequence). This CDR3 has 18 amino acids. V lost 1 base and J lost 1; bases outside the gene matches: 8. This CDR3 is CASSLFGTGLWSNQPQHF. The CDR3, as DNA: TGTGCCAGCAGTTTATTTGGGACAGGGCTCTGGAGCAATCAGCCCCAGCATTTT.

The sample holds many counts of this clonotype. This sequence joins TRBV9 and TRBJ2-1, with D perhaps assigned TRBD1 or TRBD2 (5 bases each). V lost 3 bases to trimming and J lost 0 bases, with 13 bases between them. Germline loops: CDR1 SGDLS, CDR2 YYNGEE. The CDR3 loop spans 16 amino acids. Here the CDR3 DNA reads TGTGCCAGCAGCGGACGGGACGGAAGCTCCTACAATGAGCAGTTCTTC. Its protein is CASSGRDGSSYNEQFF. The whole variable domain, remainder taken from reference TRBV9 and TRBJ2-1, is DSGVTQTPKHLITATGQRVTLRCSPRSGDLSVYWYQQSLDQGLQFLIQYYNGEERAKGNILERFSAQQFPDLHSELNLSSLELGDSALYFCASSGRDGSSYNEQFFGPGTRLTVL.

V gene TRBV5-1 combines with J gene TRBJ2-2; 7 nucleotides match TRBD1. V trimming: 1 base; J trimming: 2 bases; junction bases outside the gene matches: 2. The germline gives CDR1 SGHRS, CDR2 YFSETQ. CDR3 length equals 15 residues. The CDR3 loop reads CASSLWDSNTGELFF. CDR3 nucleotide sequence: TGCGCCAGCAGCTTGTGGGACAGTAACACCGGGGAGCTGTTTTTT.

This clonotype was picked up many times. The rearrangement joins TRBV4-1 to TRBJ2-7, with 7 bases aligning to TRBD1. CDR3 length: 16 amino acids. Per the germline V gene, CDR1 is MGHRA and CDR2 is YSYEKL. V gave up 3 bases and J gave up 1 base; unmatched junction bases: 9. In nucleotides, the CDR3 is TGCGCCAGCAGCCACATTAGCCGGGACAGATCCTACGAGCAGTACTTC. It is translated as CASSHISRDRSYEQYF.